This passage covers 29 T cell receptor beta chains from one sample sequenced in a study of OX40 agonist ivuxolimab in advanced cancers. Measured with immunoSEQ multiplex PCR; TCRdb has only the in-frame clones, and not every one. The sample gives some 70,000 clones, around four fifths of which show up once; 2% to 2.5% is in the top ten. Sample: CD4+ or CD8+ T cells sorted from blood, taken in a trial of the OX40 agonist ivuxolimab. These receptors were taken from an adult with an advanced solid tumor such as melanoma, head and neck, liver or kidney cancer.

The chain uses TRBV27 and TRBJ2-2, with 11 nucleotides matching TRBD2. V was clipped by 8 bases and J by 0 bases; unmatched bases: 8. The CDR3 has 17 amino acids. Germline lookup yields CDR1 MNHEY and CDR2 SMNVEV (reference sequence). This chain's CDR3 is CASLRLAGGPNTGELFF. CDR3 coding DNA: TGTGCCAGCCTCCGCTTAGCGGGAGGGCCGAACACCGGGGAGCTGTTTTTT.

This chain joins TRBV7-9 and TRBJ1-6; perhaps TRBD1 as D (5 bases). CDR1 and CDR2 from the germline V gene are SEHNR and FQNEAQ (reference sequence). This CDR3 has 12 amino acids. With 6 bases removed from V and 15 bases from J, the gap between germline ends came to 15 bases. For the CDR3, the DNA is TGTGCCAGCAGAGGGGAGGGTTCTTACCTCCACTTT. Amino acids: CASRGEGSYLHF.

The chain is built from TRBV10-1 and TRBJ2-5, with D perhaps being TRBD1 or TRBD2 (5 bases each). This CDR3 has 13 amino acids. Deletions cut 3 bases from V and 7 bases from J, with 12 bases between. Germline V gene sequence: CDR1 WNHNN, CDR2 SYGVQD (reference sequence). CDR3 bases: TGCGCCAGCAGTGAATCGGCAGGGACGACCCAGTACTTC. Its protein product is CASSESAGTTQYF.

A single count supports this clone. The J gene is TRBJ2-1, the V gene TRBV19, with 11 bases lining up with TRBD2. J was trimmed by 8 bases and V by 3 bases; bases with no gene match: 6. This CDR3 has 15 residues. CDR1 is LNHDA, CDR2 SQIVND, per germline (reference sequence). CDR3 sequence reads: CASSMAASGRHEQFF. CDR3 in DNA: TGTGCCAGTAGTATGGCGGCTAGCGGGAGGCATGAGCAGTTCTTC.

V usage is TRBV10-3 and J usage is TRBJ2-2; 7 bases match TRBD2. Trimming at V came to 2 bases and at J to 5 bases, leaving 5 bases not matched to a gene. The CDR3 runs to 15 residues. Germline CDR1 ENHRY, CDR2 SYGVKD. CDR3 coding DNA: TGTGCCATCAGTGAGACGGGAGGTCGGACCGGGGAGCTGTTTTTT. Amino acid sequence: CAISETGGRTGELFF.

This clone was recorded a few times. CDR3 in amino acids: CASSSRGSPEETQYF. The CDR3 DNA is TGCGCCAGCAGCTCCCGAGGTAGCCCAGAAGAGACCCAGTACTTC. The chain uses TRBV5-1 and TRBJ2-5; D is unresolved. The CDR3 consists of 15 residues. With 3 bases removed from V and 3 bases from J, the gap between germline ends came to 15 bases. Germline V gene lookup returns CDR1 SGHRS and CDR2 YFSETQ. Full variable domain (rest looked up from reference TRBV5-1 and TRBJ2-5): KAGVTQTPRYLIKTRGQQVTLSCSPISGHRSVSWYQQTPGQGLQFLFEYFSETQRNKGNFPGRFSGRQFSNSRSEMNVSTLELGDSALYLCASSSRGSPEETQYFGPGTRLLVL.

This sequence joins TRBV6-5 and TRBJ2-1, with 8 bases fitting TRBD1. V dropped 2 bases and J dropped 6; count of bases not matched to a gene: 9. CDR3 length equals 16 residues. Germline V gene lookup returns CDR1 MNHEY and CDR2 SVGAGI. The CDR3 protein is CASSYLSGQGGNEQFF. In nucleotides, the CDR3 is TGTGCCAGCAGTTACCTATCCGGACAGGGTGGCAATGAGCAGTTCTTC.

The J gene is TRBJ2-7, the V gene TRBV28, with no clear D. This CDR3 region has 12 residues. Germline values: CDR1 MDHEN, CDR2 SYDVKM. The germline V and J ends were trimmed by 7 bases and 3 bases, with 10 bases remaining between them. The CDR3 protein is CASTISDYEQYF. As DNA, the CDR3 is TGTGCCAGCACCATTTCGGACTACGAGCAGTACTTC.

The chain recombines TRBV6-4 with TRBJ2-1; the match to TRBD2 covers 8 bases. Germline lookup yields CDR1 MRHNA and CDR2 SNTAGT. Trimming at V came to 3 bases and at J to 1 base, leaving 2 bases not matched to a gene. This CDR3 spans 15 amino acids. CDR3 sequence reads: CASSDTGGSYNEQFF. CDR3 coding DNA: TGTGCCAGCAGTGATACGGGAGGGTCCTACAATGAGCAGTTCTTC.

The rearrangement links TRBV6-5 to TRBJ1-1; D possibly corresponds to TRBD1 (6 bases). Germline values: CDR1 MNHEY, CDR2 SVGAGI. The CDR3 covers 15 residues. V dropped 5 bases and J dropped 2 bases, with 15 bases sitting between them. CDR3 nucleotide sequence: TGTGCCAGCAGTCGCGGACAGCCGATAAACACTGAAGCTTTCTTT. As protein: CASSRGQPINTEAFF.

The chain recombines TRBV27 with TRBJ2-3, with D possibly TRBD1 on 6 matching bases. The CDR3 runs to 13 residues. CDR1 and CDR2 from the germline V gene are MNHEY and SMNVEV (reference sequence). V was trimmed by 2 bases and J by 7 bases, leaving 10 bases between them. As DNA, the CDR3 is TGTGCCAGCAGTTTACAACAGGGTAATACGCAGTATTTT. Its protein is CASSLQQGNTQYF.

The chain is built from TRBV5-1 and TRBJ2-2; D is perhaps TRBD2 (6 bases). Trimming pared 6 bases from V and 4 bases from J, leaving 19 bases between. This CDR3 spans 16 amino acids. The V gene's germline CDR1 is SGHRS and CDR2 YFSETQ. The CDR3 DNA is TGCGCCAGCACGTTCGGCGGAGGGCCGGGCACCGGGGAGCTGTTTTTT. Encoded protein: CASTFGGGPGTGELFF.

The gene calls are TRBV5-1 and TRBJ2-3, with unresolved D. The V and J ends lost 0 bases and 2 bases respectively, with 13 bases between them. Germline V lookup: CDR1 SGHRS, CDR2 YFSETQ. The CDR3 extends over 16 amino acids. CDR3 in DNA: TGCGCCAGCAGCTTGGCCTTCTCACTGTCCACAGATACGCAGTATTTT. Translation gives CASSLAFSLSTDTQYF.

The rearrangement joins TRBV9 to TRBJ2-1; possible D gene TRBD2, 5 bases. Trimming removed 2 bases at V and 8 bases at J, with 11 bases between. CDR1 and CDR2 from the germline V gene are SGDLS and YYNGEE. CDR3 length equals 13 residues. The CDR3 here is CASSVPSHDEQFF. CDR3 in DNA: TGTGCCAGCAGCGTCCCTAGCCACGATGAGCAGTTCTTC.

The CDR3 loop reads CASSLSSGADTEAFF. As DNA, the CDR3 is TGTGCCAGCAGTTTGAGCTCGGGGGCGGACACTGAAGCTTTCTTT. V gene TRBV27 combines with J gene TRBJ1-1; D is perhaps TRBD1 (6 bases). The germline V gene encodes CDR1 MNHEY and CDR2 SMNVEV (reference sequence). Trimming pared 3 bases from V and 3 bases from J, leaving 14 bases between. The CDR3 extends over 15 amino acids.

The genes are TRBV11-3 and TRBJ1-1; TRBD1 might be the D (6 bases). CDR1 is SGHNT, CDR2 YENEEA, per germline. The CDR3 has 14 amino acids. Trimming cost V 3 bases and J 5 bases, with 13 bases left between them. The CDR3 is CASSFFQGRTEAFF. The CDR3, as DNA: TGTGCCAGCAGCTTTTTTCAGGGGAGGACTGAAGCTTTCTTT. Variable domain in full (rest from reference TRBV11-3 and TRBJ1-1): EAGVVQSPRYKIIEKKQPVAFWCNPISGHNTLYWYLQNLGQGPELLIRYENEEAVDDSQLPKDRFSAERLKGVDSTLKIQPAELGDSAVYLCASSFFQGRTEAFFGQGTRLTVV.

This clone appeared once. The chain links TRBV11-3 to TRBJ2-7, with 9 bases matching TRBD2. J lost 3 bases, V lost 5 bases, and 8 bases had no gene match. The CDR3 spans 15 residues. Germline CDR1 SGHNT, CDR2 YENEEA. In DNA form, the CDR3 reads TGTGCCAGCAGCCCCCTTAGCGGGAGTGTCTACGAGCAGTACTTC. Its translation: CASSPLSGSVYEQYF.

This sequence joins TRBV11-2 and TRBJ2-5; possibly TRBD1 for D (5 bases). This CDR3 comprises 15 residues. Germline CDR1 reads SGHAT; CDR2 reads FQNNGV. V was pared by 5 bases and J by 0 bases, with 13 bases between. The CDR3 here is CASSPQGQHQETQYF. CDR3 coding DNA: TGTGCCAGCAGCCCACAAGGACAACACCAAGAGACCCAGTACTTC.

The chain recombines TRBV28 with TRBJ2-3, with 9 bases identical to TRBD2. CDR3 size: 16 residues. The ends lost 5 bases at V and 2 bases at J; junction bases unmatched: 8. The germline V gene has CDR1 MDHEN and CDR2 SYDVKM. The DNA of the CDR3 is TGTGCCAGCAGTCCCCGACTAGCGGTTATCACAGATACGCAGTATTTT. This sequence encodes CASSPRLAVITDTQYF.

For the CDR3, the DNA is TGTGCCAGCAGCTTAGACATAGAGGTTCCGCAGTATTTT. The encoded protein is CASSLDIEVPQYF. The chain recombines TRBV7-8 with TRBJ2-3; no definite D call. Germline CDR1 reads SGHVS; CDR2 reads FQNEAQ. This CDR3 region has 13 residues. Between the trimmed V and J ends, which lost 1 base and 10 bases, there was a span of 12 bases.

The chain is built from TRBV19 and TRBJ1-4; D perhaps matches TRBD1 (5 bases). CDR1 is LNHDA and CDR2 is SQIVND in the germline V gene (reference sequence). The CDR3 contains 14 residues. V gave up 6 bases and J gave up 4 bases, with 12 bases separating them. The CDR3 spells CASRNQGNNEKLFF. The CDR3 DNA reads as TGTGCCAGTAGGAACCAGGGAAATAATGAAAAACTGTTTTTT.

The chain joins TRBV21-1 to TRBJ2-7; TRBD2 reflects the table's D call only, with no check against the DNA. TRBV21-1 is designated a pseudogene. The CDR3 contains 20 residues. The CDR3 nucleotides are TGTGCCAGGCCCCATAGACTAGCGGGCCGTGCGGTCGAGGGCTCCTACGAGCAGTACTTC. Protein sequence: CARPHRLAGRAVEGSYEQYF.

The sample holds a few counts of this clone. The rearrangement joins TRBV30 to TRBJ1-1; weak D call: TRBD1 (5 bases). This CDR3 is built from 12 residues. The germline V and J ends were trimmed by 5 bases and 1 base, with 8 bases remaining between them. The germline V gene has CDR1 GTSNPN and CDR2 SVGIG (reference sequence). CDR3 residues: CAWGGTNTEAFF. The CDR3 DNA follows: TGTGCCTGGGGAGGGACGAACACTGAAGCTTTCTTT. The full variable domain, its missing parts supplied by reference TRBV30 and TRBJ1-1, is SQTIHQWPATLVQPVGSPLSLECTVEGTSNPNLYWYRQAAGRGLQLLFYSVGIGQISSEVPQNLSASRPQDRQFILSSKKLLLSDSGFYLCAWGGTNTEAFFGQGTRLTVV.

The chain links TRBV30 to TRBJ2-3; 7 bases are a match to TRBD2. CDR3 length equals 17 residues. Germline V gives CDR1 GTSNPN, CDR2 SVGIG (reference sequence). J was trimmed by 2 bases and V by 5 bases; bases with no gene match: 16. The CDR3 sequence: CAWGSLGPSGITDTQYF. The CDR3 nucleotides read TGTGCCTGGGGCTCACTGGGCCCTAGCGGAATCACAGATACGCAGTATTTT.

Worth noting for this clone: Other DNA variants within this sample encode the same CDR3. The CDR3 region is CATSRDRGYEQYF. CDR3 bases: TGTGCCACCAGCCGGGACAGGGGATACGAGCAGTACTTC. V is TRBV15 and J is TRBJ2-7, with 10 bases matching TRBD1. The CDR3 covers 13 residues. Germline V gene lookup returns CDR1 LNHNV and CDR2 YYDKDF (reference sequence). V shed 5 bases, J shed 4 bases, and the junction held 2 bases outside the gene matches.

The chain is built from TRBV5-4 and TRBJ2-3; 12 bases are a match to TRBD2. This CDR3 spans 18 amino acids. V lost 2 bases to trimming and J lost 2 bases; unmatched junction nucleotides: 9. In germline, CDR1 is SGHNT, CDR2 YYREEE (reference sequence). In DNA form, the CDR3 reads TGTGCCAGCAGCTTAGGGCTAGCGGGAGGGGGGAACACAGATACGCAGTATTTT. Amino acid sequence: CASSLGLAGGGNTDTQYF.

Of note for this clone: Other nucleotide sequences from this sample produce the same CDR3. The chain couples TRBV4-2 to TRBJ2-3; no definite D call. Germline V gives CDR1 LGHNA, CDR2 YNFKEQ. With 0 bases removed from V and 4 bases from J, the gap between germline ends came to 14 bases. CDR3 length: 16 residues. This CDR3 is CASSQETPPRSDTQYF. The CDR3 DNA reads as TGTGCCAGCAGCCAAGAGACGCCGCCGAGGTCAGATACGCAGTATTTT.

For the CDR3, the DNA is TGTGCCAGCAGTTTACGCTCTGGGGCCAACGTCCTGACTTTC. Its protein product is CASSLRSGANVLTF. This chain joins TRBV28 and TRBJ2-6; D unresolved. Germline CDR1 reads MDHEN; CDR2 reads SYDVKM. The CDR3 covers 14 residues. V lost 2 bases and J 0 bases, leaving 2 bases between the germline ends.

The J gene is TRBJ1-1, the V gene TRBV11-3, with D hard to call. Trimming took off 5 bases at V and 10 bases at J, with 17 bases between the two ends. There are 13 residues in the CDR3. Germline V gives CDR1 SGHNT, CDR2 YENEEA. CDR3 sequence (DNA): TGTGCCAGCAGCCCCGATGGGCAGCCGGGAGCTTTCTTT. This sequence encodes CASSPDGQPGAFF.